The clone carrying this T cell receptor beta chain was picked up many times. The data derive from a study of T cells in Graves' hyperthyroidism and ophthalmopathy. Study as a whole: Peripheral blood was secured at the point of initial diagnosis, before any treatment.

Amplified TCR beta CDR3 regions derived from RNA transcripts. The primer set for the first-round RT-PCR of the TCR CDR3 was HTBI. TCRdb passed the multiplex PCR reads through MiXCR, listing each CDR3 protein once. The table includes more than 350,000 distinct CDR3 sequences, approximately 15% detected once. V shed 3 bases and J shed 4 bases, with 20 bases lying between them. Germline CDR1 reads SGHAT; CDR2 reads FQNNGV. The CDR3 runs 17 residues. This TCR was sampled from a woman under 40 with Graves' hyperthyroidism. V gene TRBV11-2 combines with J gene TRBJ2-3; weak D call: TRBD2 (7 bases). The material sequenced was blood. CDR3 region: CASSLTGGGSTPDTQYF. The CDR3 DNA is TGTGCCAGCAGCTTGACGGGGGGCGGGAGTACCCCAGATACGCAGTATTTT.